One sample yielded the 2 T cell receptor beta chains listed below, sequenced in a study of shared clonotypes between healthy human individuals. Assay used: immunoSEQ multiplex PCR; TCRdb lists only in-frame clones, some missing. The sample records around 2.5 million clones, 93% being singletons. The sample was naive CD4+ T cells from PBMCs. The sample's subset: CD45RA+ positively selected. The receptors were gathered from a man between 18 and 35 years old in good health. Some clones in this sample may be carry-over from other donors' samples.

Concerning this clone itself: Within the sample, other DNA sequences also encode this same CDR3. This sequence joins TRBV28 and TRBJ1-2, with D perhaps TRBD1 (5 bases). The CDR3 loop spans 12 amino acids. In germline, CDR1 is MDHEN, CDR2 SYDVKM. The V gene lost 4 bases and the J gene lost 4 bases, with 7 bases spanning the gap. The CDR3 bases are TGTGCCAGCAGTTCGAGGGGCTATGGCTACACCTTC. Protein: CASSSRGYGYTF.

V is TRBV5-1 and J is TRBJ2-3; D call uncertain. The CDR3 extends over 16 amino acids. The ends were cut back, 0 bases at V and 4 bases at J, with 15 bases in the middle. The germline CDR1 and CDR2 sequences are SGHRS and YFSETQ. The CDR3 region has the DNA TGCGCCAGCAGCTTGGATCCCCCTAGAGACGCAGATACGCAGTATTTT. Its protein product is CASSLDPPRDADTQYF.